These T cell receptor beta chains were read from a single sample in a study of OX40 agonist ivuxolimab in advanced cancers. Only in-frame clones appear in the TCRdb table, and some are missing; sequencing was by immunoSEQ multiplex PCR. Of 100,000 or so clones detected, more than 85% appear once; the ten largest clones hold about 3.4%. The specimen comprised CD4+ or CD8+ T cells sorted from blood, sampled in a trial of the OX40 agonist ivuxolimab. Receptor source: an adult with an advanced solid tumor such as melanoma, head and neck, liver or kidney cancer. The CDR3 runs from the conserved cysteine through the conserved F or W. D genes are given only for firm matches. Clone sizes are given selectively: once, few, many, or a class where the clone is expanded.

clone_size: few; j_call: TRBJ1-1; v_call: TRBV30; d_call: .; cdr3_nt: TGTGCCTGGACGGACAGGAACACTGAAGCTTTCTTT; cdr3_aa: CAWTDRNTEAFF
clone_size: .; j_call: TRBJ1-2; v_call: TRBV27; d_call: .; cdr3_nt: TGTGCCAGCAGTTTATTGGGGGGGCGGGTCTATGGCTACACCTTC; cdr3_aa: CASSLLGGRVYGYTF
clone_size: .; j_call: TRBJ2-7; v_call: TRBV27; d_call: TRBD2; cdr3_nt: TGTGCCAGCAGTTTATCAGGGACTAGCGGGAACGAGCAGTACTTC; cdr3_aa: CASSLSGTSGNEQYF
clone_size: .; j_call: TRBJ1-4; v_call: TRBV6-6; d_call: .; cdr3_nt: TGTGCCAGCAGCACAGGTCGTACTAATGAAAAACTGTTTTTT; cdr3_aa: CASSTGRTNEKLFF
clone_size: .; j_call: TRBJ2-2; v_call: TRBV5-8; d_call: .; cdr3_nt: TGTGCCAGCAGTTATATCATCCGGGGTGCCTCGAACACCGGGGAGCTGTTTTTT; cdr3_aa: CASSYIIRGASNTGELFF
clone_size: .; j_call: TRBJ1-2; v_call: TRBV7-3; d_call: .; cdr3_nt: TGTGCCAGCAGCTTAGGCGGGGCAGCTACACCCACCTTC; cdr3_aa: CASSLGGAATPTF
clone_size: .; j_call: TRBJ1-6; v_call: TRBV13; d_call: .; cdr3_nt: TGTGCCAGCAGCATCCGACGGAGGGATGAATCCCTCCACTTT; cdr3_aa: CASSIRRRDESLHF
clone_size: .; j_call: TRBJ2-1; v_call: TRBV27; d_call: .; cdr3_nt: TGTGCCAGCAGTATAACAGGGTTTAGCGAGCAGTTCTTC; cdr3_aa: CASSITGFSEQFF
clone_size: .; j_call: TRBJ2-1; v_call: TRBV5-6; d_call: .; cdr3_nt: TGTGCCAGCATTGGGGTAGATTACAATGAGCAGTTCTTC; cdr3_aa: CASIGVDYNEQFF
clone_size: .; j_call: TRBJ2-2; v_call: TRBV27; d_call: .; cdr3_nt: TGTGCCAGCAGGCCTCTCGACGGGGGCCCCGGGGAGCTGTTTTTT; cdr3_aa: CASRPLDGGPGELFF
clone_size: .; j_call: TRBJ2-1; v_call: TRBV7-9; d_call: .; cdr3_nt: TGTGCCAGCAGCTTAGTAGGGCTAAACAATGAGCAGTTCTTC; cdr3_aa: CASSLVGLNNEQFF
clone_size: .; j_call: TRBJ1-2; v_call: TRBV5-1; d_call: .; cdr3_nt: TGCGCCAGCAGCCTTGGGCAAGGCTACACCTTC; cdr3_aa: CASSLGQGYTF
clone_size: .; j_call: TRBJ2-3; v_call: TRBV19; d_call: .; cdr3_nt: TGTGCCAGTAGTATAACCCACGGGGAAGATACGCAGTATTTT; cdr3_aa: CASSITHGEDTQYF
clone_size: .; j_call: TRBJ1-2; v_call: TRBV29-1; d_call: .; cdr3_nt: TGCAGCGTTACCTCGACGGACAAGGGTAACTATGGCTACACCTTC; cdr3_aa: CSVTSTDKGNYGYTF
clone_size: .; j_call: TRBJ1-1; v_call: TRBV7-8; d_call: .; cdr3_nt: TGTGCCAGCAGCTTAGCGATCGGGGGGATGAACACTGAAGCTTTCTTT; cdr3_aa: CASSLAIGGMNTEAFF
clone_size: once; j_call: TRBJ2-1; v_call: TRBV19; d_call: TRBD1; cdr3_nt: TGTGCCAGTAGTATCCAACTAACAGGGGCGTACAATGAGCAGTTCTTC; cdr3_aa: CASSIQLTGAYNEQFF
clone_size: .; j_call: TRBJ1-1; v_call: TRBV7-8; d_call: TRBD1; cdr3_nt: TGTGCCAGCAGCTTAGGTCGGACAGGGGCCCGGAACACTGAAGCTTTCTTT; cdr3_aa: CASSLGRTGARNTEAFF
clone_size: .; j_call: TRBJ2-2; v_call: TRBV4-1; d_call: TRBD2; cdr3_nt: TGCGCCAGCAGCCTCCTCATTGGACTAGCGGGGGGGCATAAGGGAACCGGGGAGCTGTTTTTT; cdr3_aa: CASSLLIGLAGGHKGTGELFF
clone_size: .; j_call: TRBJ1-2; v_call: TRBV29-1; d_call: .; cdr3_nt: TGCAGCGTTAGTGGCTATGGCTACACCTTC; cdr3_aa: CSVSGYGYTF
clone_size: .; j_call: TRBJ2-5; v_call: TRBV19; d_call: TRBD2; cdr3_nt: TGTGCCAGTAGTCAGACTAGCGGTCAAGAGACCCAGTACTTC; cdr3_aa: CASSQTSGQETQYF
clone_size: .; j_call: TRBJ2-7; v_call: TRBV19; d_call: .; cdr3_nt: TGTGCCAGTAGTATGACTCAGGGATCCTACGAGCAGTACTTC; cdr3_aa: CASSMTQGSYEQYF
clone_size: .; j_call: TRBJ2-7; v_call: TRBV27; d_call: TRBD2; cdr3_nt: TGTGCCAGCAGTTTGAGTAGCGGGAGCGGGTACGAGCAGTACTTC; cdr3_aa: CASSLSSGSGYEQYF
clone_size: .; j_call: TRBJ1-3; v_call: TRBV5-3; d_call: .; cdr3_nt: TGTGCCAGAAGCCGAACTAAGAAACACAGAGGCTCTGGAAACACCATATATTTT; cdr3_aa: CARSRTKKHRGSGNTIYF
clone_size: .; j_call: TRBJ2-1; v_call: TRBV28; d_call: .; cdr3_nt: TGTGCCAGCAGTTTAAGGAGAGCGGACCCAGAGACTGTCTACAATGAGCAGTTCTTC; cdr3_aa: CASSLRRADPETVYNEQFF
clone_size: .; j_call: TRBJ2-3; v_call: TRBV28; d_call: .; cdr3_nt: TGTGCCAGCAGTTTCCGCGGTTGGGAGCGGACAGATACGCAGTATTTT; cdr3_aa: CASSFRGWERTDTQYF
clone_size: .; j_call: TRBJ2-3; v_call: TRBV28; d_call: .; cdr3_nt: TGTGCCAGCAGCTATGACCGAATCACAGATACGCAGTATTTT; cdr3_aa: CASSYDRITDTQYF
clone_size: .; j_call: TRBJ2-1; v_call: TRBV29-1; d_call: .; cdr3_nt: TGCAGCGTTGGGACCCGCAGCTCCTACAATGAGCAGTTCTTC; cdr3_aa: CSVGTRSSYNEQFF
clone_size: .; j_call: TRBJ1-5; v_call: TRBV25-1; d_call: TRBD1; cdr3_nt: TGTGCCAGCAGTGACAAGGCAGGGGGGAATCAGCCCCAGCATTTT; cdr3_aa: CASSDKAGGNQPQHF
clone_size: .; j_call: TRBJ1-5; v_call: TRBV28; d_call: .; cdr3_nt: TGTGCCAGCAGTTTACCCGAACAGCCCCAGCATTTT; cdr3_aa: CASSLPEQPQHF
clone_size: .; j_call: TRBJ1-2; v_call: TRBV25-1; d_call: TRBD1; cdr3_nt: TGTGCCAGCAGTGCCGGGACAGGGGTGGGAGGCTACACCTTC; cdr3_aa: CASSAGTGVGGYTF
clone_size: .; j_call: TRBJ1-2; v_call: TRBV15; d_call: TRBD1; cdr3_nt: TGTGCCACCAGCAGAGATCGCATGGAGGGGGCTTGGGGCTACACCTTC; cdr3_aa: CATSRDRMEGAWGYTF
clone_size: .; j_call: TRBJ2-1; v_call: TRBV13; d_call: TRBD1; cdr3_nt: TGTGCCAGCAGCATAGGGACAGGTCTCAATGAGCAGTTCTTC; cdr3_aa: CASSIGTGLNEQFF
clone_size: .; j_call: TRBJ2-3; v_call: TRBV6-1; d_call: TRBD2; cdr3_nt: TGTGCCAGCAGTGAAGGACTAGCGGCCACAGATACGCAGTATTTT; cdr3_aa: CASSEGLAATDTQYF
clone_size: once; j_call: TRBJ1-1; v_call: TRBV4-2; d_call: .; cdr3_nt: TGTGCCAGCAGCCAAGATGGGCAGGGGCCCATGAACACTGAAGCTTTCTTT; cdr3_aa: CASSQDGQGPMNTEAFF
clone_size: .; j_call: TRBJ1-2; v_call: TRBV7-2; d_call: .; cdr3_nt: TGTGCCAGCAGCCCTGTCGCAGGAGACTATGGCTACACCTTC; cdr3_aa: CASSPVAGDYGYTF
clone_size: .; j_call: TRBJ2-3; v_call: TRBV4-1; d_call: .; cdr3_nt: TGCGCCAGCAGCCAAGTAAACGGTTTAAGAGATACGCAGTATTTT; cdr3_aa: CASSQVNGLRDTQYF
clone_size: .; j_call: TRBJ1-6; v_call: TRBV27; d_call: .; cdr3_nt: TGTGCCAGCAGTTTAAGGACGGTGAGCTCCTATAATTCACCCCTCCACTTT; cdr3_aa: CASSLRTVSSYNSPLHF
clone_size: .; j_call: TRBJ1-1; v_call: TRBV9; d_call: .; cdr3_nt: TGTGCCAGCAGCGTAGAAGGGGGCACTGAAGCTTTCTTT; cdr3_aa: CASSVEGGTEAFF
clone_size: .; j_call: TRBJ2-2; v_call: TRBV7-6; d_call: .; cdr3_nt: TGTGCCAGCAGCTTAGGTGGAGGCACCGGGGAGCTGTTTTTT; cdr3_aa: CASSLGGGTGELFF
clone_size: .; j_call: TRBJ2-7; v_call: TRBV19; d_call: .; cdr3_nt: TGTGCCAGTAGTATAACCGGGAACTACGAGCAGTACTTC; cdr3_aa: CASSITGNYEQYF
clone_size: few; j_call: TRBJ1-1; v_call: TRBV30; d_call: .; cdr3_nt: TGTGCCTGGTGGGTGAACACTGAAGCTTTCTTT; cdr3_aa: CAWWVNTEAFF
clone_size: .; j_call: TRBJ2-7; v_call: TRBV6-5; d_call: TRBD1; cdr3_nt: TGTGCCAGCAGCTTGACAGGGGTGACCTACGAGCAGTACTTC; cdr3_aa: CASSLTGVTYEQYF
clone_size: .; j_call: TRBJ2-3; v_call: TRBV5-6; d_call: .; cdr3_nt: TGTGCCAGCAGCTTTACAGATACGCAGTATTTT; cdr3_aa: CASSFTDTQYF
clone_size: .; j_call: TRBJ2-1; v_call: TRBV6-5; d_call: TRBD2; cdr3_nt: TGTGCCAGCAGTGGCGGGACTAGCGGTTACAATGAGCAGTTCTTC; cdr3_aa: CASSGGTSGYNEQFF
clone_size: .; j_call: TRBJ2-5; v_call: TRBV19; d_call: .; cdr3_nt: TGTGCCAGTAGTATTGGGGGGTCAGGGACCCAGTACTTC; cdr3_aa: CASSIGGSGTQYF
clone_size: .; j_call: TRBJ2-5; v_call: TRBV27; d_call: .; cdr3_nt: TGTGCCAGCAGTTTAGGCCCTGGCGGAGAGACCCAGTACTTC; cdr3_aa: CASSLGPGGETQYF
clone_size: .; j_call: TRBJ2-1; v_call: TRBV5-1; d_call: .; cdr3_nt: TGCGCCAGCAGCTTGGAGACTACCGCTCTCAATGAGCAGTTCTTC; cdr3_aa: CASSLETTALNEQFF
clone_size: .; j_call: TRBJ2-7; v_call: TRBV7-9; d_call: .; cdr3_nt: TGTGCCAGCAGCCCGAACAGGGTCGAGCAGTACTTC; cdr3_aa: CASSPNRVEQYF
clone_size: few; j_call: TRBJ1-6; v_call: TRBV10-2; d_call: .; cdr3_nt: TGCGCCAGCAGTGTGGGGGGCAATTCACCCCTCCACTTT; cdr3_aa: CASSVGGNSPLHF
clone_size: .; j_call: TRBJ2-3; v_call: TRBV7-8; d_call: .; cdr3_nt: TGTGCCAGCAGTCGGCTAGACGCAGATACGCAGTATTTT; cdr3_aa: CASSRLDADTQYF
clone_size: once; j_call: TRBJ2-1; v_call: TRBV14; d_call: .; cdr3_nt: TGTGCCAGCAGCCAACTAGCGATCCACAATGAGCAGTTCTTC; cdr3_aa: CASSQLAIHNEQFF
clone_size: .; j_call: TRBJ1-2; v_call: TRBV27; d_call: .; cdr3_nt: TGTGCCAGCAGTTTATCCCAGGGTCTAGGCTATGGCTACACCTTC; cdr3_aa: CASSLSQGLGYGYTF
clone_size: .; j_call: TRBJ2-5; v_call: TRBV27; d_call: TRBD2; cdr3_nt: TGTGCCAGCAGCAACTGGACTAGCGGGAGGTTAGAGACCCAGTACTTC; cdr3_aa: CASSNWTSGRLETQYF
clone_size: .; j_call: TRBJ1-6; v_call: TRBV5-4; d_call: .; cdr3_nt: TGTGCCAGCAGCTTGGCGGTAGGGAGCTCCTATAATTCACCCCTCCACTTT; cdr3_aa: CASSLAVGSSYNSPLHF